The TCR beta chain under discussion was sequenced for a study of prognosis after radiotherapy for stage I lung cancer. As for the study in general: Considered medically inoperable were all of the patients with non-small cell lung cancer. Adenocarcinomas accounted for the tumors of 11 to 13 patients, and squamous cell carcinomas for those of 6 or 7. Study observations and caveats: Before stereotactic body radiation therapy the median unique TCR clone count was around 10,000, and afterwards it fell to around 6,800.

The CDR3 totals 14 residues. Trimming left V 5 bases short and J 0 bases short, with 10 bases between. CDR1 is SGHTA and CDR2 is FQGNSA in the germline V gene. Genomic DNA was subjected to two-round multiplex PCR for amplification of TCR beta CDR3. Initially, in first-round PCR, primers specific to each TRBV and TRBJ gene were used. Each CDR3 protein is one row after TCRdb ran MiXCR on the multiplex PCR reads. Among about 34,000 distinct CDR3 sequences listed, approximately 36% were seen once. CT and PET/CT found no node involvement in any patient, and none had received chemotherapy or radiotherapy before or had other malignancies. Regarding this clonotype: Its specificity is not known.

The rearrangement joins TRBV7-2 to TRBJ1-1, with D maybe TRBD1 (5 bases). The sequence was obtained from a donor of 50 years or more with non-small cell lung cancer. This sample comprised PBMCs, obtained before or after stereotactic body radiation therapy (not recorded which). The CDR3 protein is CASSPGRMNTEAFF. In nucleotides, the CDR3 is TGTGCCAGCAGCCCGGGACGGATGAACACTGAAGCTTTCTTT. Combining the CDR3 with reference TRBV7-2 and TRBJ1-1 gives the whole variable domain GAGVSQSPSNKVTEKGKDVELRCDPISGHTALYWYRQSLGQGLEFLIYFQGNSAPDKSGLPSDRFSAERTGGSVSTLTIQRTQQEDSAVYLCASSPGRMNTEAFFGQGTRLTVV.